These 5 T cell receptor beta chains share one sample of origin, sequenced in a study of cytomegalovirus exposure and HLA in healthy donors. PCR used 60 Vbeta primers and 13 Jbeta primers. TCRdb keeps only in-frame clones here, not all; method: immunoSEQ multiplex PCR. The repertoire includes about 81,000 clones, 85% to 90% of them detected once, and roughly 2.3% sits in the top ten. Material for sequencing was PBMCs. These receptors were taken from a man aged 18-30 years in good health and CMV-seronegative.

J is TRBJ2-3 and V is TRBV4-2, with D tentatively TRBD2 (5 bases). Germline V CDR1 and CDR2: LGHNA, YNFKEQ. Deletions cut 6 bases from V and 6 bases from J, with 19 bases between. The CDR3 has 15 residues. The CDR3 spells CASREEADAMDTQYF. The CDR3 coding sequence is TGTGCCAGCAGAGAGGAAGCGGACGCCATGGATACGCAGTATTTT.

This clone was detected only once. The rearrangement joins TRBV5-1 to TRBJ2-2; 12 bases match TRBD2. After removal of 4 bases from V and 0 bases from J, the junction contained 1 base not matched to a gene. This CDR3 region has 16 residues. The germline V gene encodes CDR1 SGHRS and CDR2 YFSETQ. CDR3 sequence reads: CASSLAGGANTGELFF. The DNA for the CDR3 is TGCGCCAGCAGCCTAGCGGGAGGGGCGAACACCGGGGAGCTGTTTTTT.

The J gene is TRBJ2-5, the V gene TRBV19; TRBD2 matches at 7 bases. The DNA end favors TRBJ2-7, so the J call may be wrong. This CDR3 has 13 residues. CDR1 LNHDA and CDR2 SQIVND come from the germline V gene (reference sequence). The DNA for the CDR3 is TGTGCCACCTCCCGGGAGGTTACCTACGAGCAGTACTTC. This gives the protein CATSREVTYEQYF.

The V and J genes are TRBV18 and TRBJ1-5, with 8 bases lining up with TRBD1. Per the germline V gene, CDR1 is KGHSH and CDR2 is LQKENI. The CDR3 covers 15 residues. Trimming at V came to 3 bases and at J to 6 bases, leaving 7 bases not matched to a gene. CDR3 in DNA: TGTGCCAGCTCACCCGGAGGAGGGACAGGTCAGCCCCAGCATTTT. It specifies CASSPGGGTGQPQHF.

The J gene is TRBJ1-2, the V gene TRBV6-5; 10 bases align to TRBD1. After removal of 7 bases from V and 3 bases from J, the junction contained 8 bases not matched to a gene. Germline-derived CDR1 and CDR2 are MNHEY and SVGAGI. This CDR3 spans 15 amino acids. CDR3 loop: CASKRDRGPDYGYTF. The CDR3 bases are TGTGCCAGCAAGCGAGACAGGGGGCCAGACTATGGCTACACCTTC.